This T cell receptor beta chain came from a study of shared clonotypes between healthy human individuals. Several immunoSEQ plates received, in even portions, the genomic DNA of each subset. Assay: immunoSEQ multiplex PCR; the TCRdb copy retains only in-frame clones and omits some. Of roughly 1,600,000 clones in the sample, approximately 98.5% were seen once. Looked up from germline, CDR1 is MNHEY and CDR2 is SVGAGI. This CDR3 spans 16 amino acids. V lost 2 bases and J lost 3, with 17 bases in between. The rearrangement joins TRBV6-5 to TRBJ2-7; D is unresolved. The TCR originated in a man aged 30 to 39 in good health. Sequences were obtained from naive CD4+ T cells sorted from blood. The sample's subset: CD45RA+ positively selected. In nucleotides, the CDR3 is TGTGCCAGCAGTTACACCAATAGCCAATCGGGCTACGAGCAGTACTTC. This codes for CASSYTNSQSGYEQYF.